Shown below are 13 T cell receptor beta chains from a single sample sequenced in a study of CD8 T cells in ankylosing spondylitis (dated by TCRdb to 2015 to 2018). Libraries were constructed by 5' RACE. The listed sequencing device is Illumina HiSeq 2500. TCRdb took the public reads, trimmed them with fastp at Q25, ran MiXCR for clone calling and kept in-frame beta chains. Every CDR3 protein is listed once, alongside the most common genes and DNA of its rows. The table for this sample lists about 130,000 distinct CDR3 sequences; 5.5% to 7.5% of them were counted only once. The ten most abundant clones make up around 12% of the sample. The source material was blood, either unsorted or a sorted T cell fraction (not recorded which). The receptor set was obtained from a female donor with ankylosing spondylitis or in good health (not recorded which).

This clonotype was seen many times. The chain couples TRBV13 to TRBJ1-1; weak D call: TRBD1 (6 bases). Germline V gene data show CDR1 as PRHDT and CDR2 as FYEKMQ (reference sequence). The CDR3 is 15 residues long. V lost 5 bases to trimming and J lost 1 base, with 14 bases between them. Here the CDR3 reads CASSRGGFANTEAFF. The CDR3 DNA sequence: TGTGCCAGCAGCCGAGGGGGGTTTGCGAACACTGAAGCTTTCTTT.

This clonotype was picked up many times. Here the CDR3 reads CASSLGTRQYF. The CDR3 region has the DNA TGTGCCAGCAGCCTCGGGACTCGGCAGTACTTC. The genes are TRBV5-6 and TRBJ2-7; the D gene is possibly TRBD2 (6 bases). CDR1 is SGHDT and CDR2 is YYEEEE in the germline V gene. The CDR3 sequence is 11 residues long. The germline V and J ends were trimmed by 4 bases and 9 bases, with 11 bases remaining between them.

In this sample, this clonotype turned up many times. The gene calls are TRBV3-1 and TRBJ2-7; 11 bases line up with TRBD2. V shed 4 bases, J shed 5 bases, and the junction held 4 bases outside the gene matches. The CDR3 is 14 residues long. The germline V gene encodes CDR1 LGHDT and CDR2 YNNKEL (reference sequence). The CDR3 spells CASSLTSGMDEQYF. As DNA, the CDR3 is TGTGCCAGCAGCCTGACTAGCGGGATGGACGAGCAGTACTTC.

The rearrangement joins TRBV27 to TRBJ1-2, with a weak D call TRBD1 (5 bases). Germline V lookup: CDR1 MNHEY, CDR2 SMNVEV (reference sequence). Between the trimmed V and J ends, which lost 2 bases and 7 bases, there was a span of 14 bases. The CDR3 is 14 amino acids. Here the CDR3 DNA reads TGTGCCAGCAGTTTAAGTCAGGGCGGGTTTGGCTACACCTTC. It translates to CASSLSQGGFGYTF.

This clonotype has at least ten counts. This chain links TRBV10-3 with TRBJ1-1; the D is unclear. The CDR3 has 14 residues. Germline loops: CDR1 ENHRY, CDR2 SYGVKD. V lost 5 bases and J 4 bases, leaving 14 bases between the germline ends. The DNA of the CDR3 is TGTGCCATCAGTTCCCCGGGGTCCGGCACTGAAGCTTTCTTT. Amino acid sequence: CAISSPGSGTEAFF.

Of note for this clonotype: Possible read error: a much larger clone is one base away. This rearrangement joins TRBV7-9 to TRBJ2-6, with D unclear. The length of the CDR3 is 15 residues. Germline V CDR1 and CDR2: SEHNR, FQNEAQ (reference sequence). The CDR3 DNA reads as TGTGCCAGCAGCTTAGGGGCCTCTGGGACCAACGTCCTGACTTTC. Protein product: CASSLGASGTNVLTF.

Only a few counts were recorded for this clonotype. The genes are TRBV7-3 and TRBJ2-2, with 12 nucleotides matching TRBD1. The CDR3 consists of 18 residues. The V segment lost 11 bases and the J segment 5 bases; nucleotides outside the gene matches: 18. The germline CDR1 and CDR2 sequences are SGHTA and FQGTGA. The CDR3 nucleotides read TGTGCCTTCAGCTTCACCCCCGGGACAGGGGGCTATACCGGGGAGCTGTTTTTT. Protein sequence: CAFSFTPGTGGYTGELFF.

The chain uses TRBV19 and TRBJ1-2; TRBD1 might be the D (5 bases). The CDR3 length is 15 residues. Germline values: CDR1 LNHDA, CDR2 SQIVND (reference sequence). Trimming pared 6 bases from V and 3 bases from J, leaving 17 bases between. CDR3: CASSPGPGGYYGYTF. DNA of the CDR3: TGTGCCAGTAGCCCCGGCCCGGGGGGGTACTATGGCTACACCTTC.

This clonotype was counted only a few times. One base away lies a much larger clone, so this may be a sequencing read error. The rearrangement links TRBV24-1 to TRBJ2-6; D unclear. Germline V CDR1 and CDR2: KGHDR, SFDVKD. The CDR3 extends over 13 amino acids. The V end was cut by 7 bases, the J end by 1 base, with 4 bases between. The CDR3 region has the DNA TGTGCCACCAGGGGGTCTGGGGCCAACGTCCTGACTTTC. This gives the protein CATRGSGANVLTF.

This clonotype was seen repeatedly, ten times or more. V is TRBV12-3 or TRBV12-4 and J is TRBJ2-1; D remains ambiguous. V dropped 3 bases and J dropped 5 bases, with 5 bases sitting between them. The CDR3 consists of 12 residues. DNA of the CDR3: TGTGCCAGCAGTTTGTCTGACAATGAGCAGTTCTTC. It is translated as CASSLSDNEQFF.

There are many counts of this clonotype. The chain carries TRBV15 and TRBJ1-2; 8 bases match TRBD1. V shed 0 bases and J 4 bases; nucleotides not matched to a gene: 4. Germline values: CDR1 LNHNV, CDR2 YYDKDF (reference sequence). This CDR3 contains 15 residues. The CDR3 coding sequence is TGTGCCACCAGCAGAGAGGGACAGGCATCCTATGGCTACACCTTC. Its protein product is CATSREGQASYGYTF.

Ten or more counts support this clonotype. The chain has TRBV6-1 and TRBJ2-3, with unresolved D. The CDR3 is made up of 13 amino acids. Trimming shortened V by 6 bases and J by 3 bases, and 10 bases separated the two germline ends. In germline, CDR1 is MNHNS, CDR2 SASEGT. The CDR3 nucleotides are TGTGCCAGCAGGGGGTATAAAACAGATACGCAGTATTTT. Protein product: CASRGYKTDTQYF.

This clonotype appeared many times. The rearrangement links TRBV29-1 to TRBJ1-3, with D unclear. This CDR3 region has 12 residues. CDR1 SQVTM and CDR2 ANQGSEA come from the germline V gene. V was shortened by 5 bases and J by 1 base, with 6 bases between the two germline ends. The CDR3 bases are TGCAGCGTTTCGTTGTCTGGAAACACCATATATTTT. Its protein is CSVSLSGNTIYF.